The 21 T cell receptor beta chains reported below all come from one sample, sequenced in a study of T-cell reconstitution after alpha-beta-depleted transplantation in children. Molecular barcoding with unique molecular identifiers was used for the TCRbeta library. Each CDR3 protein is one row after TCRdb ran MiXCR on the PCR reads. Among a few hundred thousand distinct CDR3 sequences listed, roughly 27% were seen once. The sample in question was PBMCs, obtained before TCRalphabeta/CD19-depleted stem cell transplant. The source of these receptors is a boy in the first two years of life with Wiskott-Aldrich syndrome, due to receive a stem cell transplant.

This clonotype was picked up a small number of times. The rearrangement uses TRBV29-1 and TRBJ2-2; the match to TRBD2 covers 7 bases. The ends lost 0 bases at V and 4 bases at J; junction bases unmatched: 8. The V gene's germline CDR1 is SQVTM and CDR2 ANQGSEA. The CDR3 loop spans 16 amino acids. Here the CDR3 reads CSVEDPRLAGTGELFF. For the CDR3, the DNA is TGCAGCGTTGAAGACCCTAGACTAGCTGGCACCGGGGAGCTGTTTTTT.

Here the CDR3 DNA reads TGCAGCTCCCAGGACAGGGAAGGATTACGAGAGACCCAGTACTTC. Its translation: CSSQDREGLRETQYF. J is TRBJ2-5 and V is TRBV29-1, with 8 bases lining up with TRBD1. The CDR3 spans 15 residues. Trimming removed 8 bases from V and 4 bases from J; junction bases left unmatched: 15. Germline CDR1 reads SQVTM; CDR2 reads ANQGSEA.

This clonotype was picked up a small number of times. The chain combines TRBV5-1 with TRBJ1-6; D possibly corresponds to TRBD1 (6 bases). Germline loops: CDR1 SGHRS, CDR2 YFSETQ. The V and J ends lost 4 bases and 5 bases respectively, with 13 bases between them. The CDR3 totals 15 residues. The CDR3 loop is CASSAKDSHNSPLHF. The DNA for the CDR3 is TGCGCCAGCAGCGCCAAGGACAGCCATAATTCACCCCTCCACTTT.

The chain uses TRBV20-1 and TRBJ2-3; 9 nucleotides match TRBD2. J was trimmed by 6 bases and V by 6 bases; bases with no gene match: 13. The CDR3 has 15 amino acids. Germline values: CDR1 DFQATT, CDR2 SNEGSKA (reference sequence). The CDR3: CSAITPGLASDTQYF. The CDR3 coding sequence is TGCAGTGCAATAACTCCGGGACTAGCATCGGATACGCAGTATTTT.

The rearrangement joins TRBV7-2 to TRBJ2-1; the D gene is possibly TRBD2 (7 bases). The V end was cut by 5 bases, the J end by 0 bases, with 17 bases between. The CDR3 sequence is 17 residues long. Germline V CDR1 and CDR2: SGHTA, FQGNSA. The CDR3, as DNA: TGTGCCAGCAGCCGGGGGCGGGGGAGGAGCTCCTACAATGAGCAGTTCTTC. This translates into CASSRGRGRSSYNEQFF.

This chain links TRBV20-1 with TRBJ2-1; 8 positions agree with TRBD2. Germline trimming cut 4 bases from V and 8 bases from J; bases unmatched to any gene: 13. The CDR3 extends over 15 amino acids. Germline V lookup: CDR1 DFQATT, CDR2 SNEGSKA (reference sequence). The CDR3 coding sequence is TGCAGTGCTAAGGTTCCGGGACTAGTAATTCATGAGCAGTTCTTC. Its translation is CSAKVPGLVIHEQFF.

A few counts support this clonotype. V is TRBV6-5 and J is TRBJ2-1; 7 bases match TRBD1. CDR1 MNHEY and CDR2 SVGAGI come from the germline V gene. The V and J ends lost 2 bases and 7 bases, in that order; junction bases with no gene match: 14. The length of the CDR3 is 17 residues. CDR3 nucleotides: TGTGCCAGCAGTTACGGGCGAGGGGGCCTACCAGATAATGAGCAGTTCTTC. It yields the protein CASSYGRGGLPDNEQFF.

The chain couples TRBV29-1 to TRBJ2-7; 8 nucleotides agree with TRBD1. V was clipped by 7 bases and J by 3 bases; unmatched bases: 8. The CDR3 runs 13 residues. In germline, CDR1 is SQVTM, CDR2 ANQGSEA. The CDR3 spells CSASGTGFYEQYF. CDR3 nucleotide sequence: TGCAGCGCCTCCGGGACAGGATTCTACGAGCAGTACTTC.

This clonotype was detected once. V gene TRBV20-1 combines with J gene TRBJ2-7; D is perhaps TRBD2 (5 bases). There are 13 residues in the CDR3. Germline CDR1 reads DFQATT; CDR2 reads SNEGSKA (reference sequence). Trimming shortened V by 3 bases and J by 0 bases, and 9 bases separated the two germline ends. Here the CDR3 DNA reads TGCAGTGCTAGCGGTGAGGGCTCCTACGAGCAGTACTTC. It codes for CSASGEGSYEQYF.

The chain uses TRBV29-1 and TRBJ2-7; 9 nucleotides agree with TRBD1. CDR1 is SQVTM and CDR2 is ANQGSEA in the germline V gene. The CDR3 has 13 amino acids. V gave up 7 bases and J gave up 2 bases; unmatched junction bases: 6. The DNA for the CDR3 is TGCAGCGCTTTCGGGACAGGGACCTACGAGCAGTACTTC. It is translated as CSAFGTGTYEQYF.

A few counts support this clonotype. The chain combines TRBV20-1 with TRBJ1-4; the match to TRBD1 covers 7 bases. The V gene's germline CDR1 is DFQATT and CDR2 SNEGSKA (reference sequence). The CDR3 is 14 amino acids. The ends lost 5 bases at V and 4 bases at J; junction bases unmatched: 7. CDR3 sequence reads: CSAADRRGNEKLFF. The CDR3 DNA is TGCAGTGCTGCGGACAGGCGGGGTAATGAAAAACTGTTTTTT.

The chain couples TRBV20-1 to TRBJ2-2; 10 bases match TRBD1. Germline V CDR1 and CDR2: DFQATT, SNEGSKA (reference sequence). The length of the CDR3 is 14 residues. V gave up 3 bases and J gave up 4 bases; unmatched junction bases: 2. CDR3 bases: TGCAGTGCTAGGCGGACAGGGGGCACCGGGGAGCTGTTTTTT. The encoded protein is CSARRTGGTGELFF.

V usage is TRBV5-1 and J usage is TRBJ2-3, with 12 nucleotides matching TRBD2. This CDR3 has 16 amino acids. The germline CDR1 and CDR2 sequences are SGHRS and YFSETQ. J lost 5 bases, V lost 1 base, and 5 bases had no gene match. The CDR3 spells CASSLPSGRAGDTQYF. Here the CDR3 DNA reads TGCGCCAGCAGCTTGCCTAGCGGGAGGGCCGGAGATACGCAGTATTTT.

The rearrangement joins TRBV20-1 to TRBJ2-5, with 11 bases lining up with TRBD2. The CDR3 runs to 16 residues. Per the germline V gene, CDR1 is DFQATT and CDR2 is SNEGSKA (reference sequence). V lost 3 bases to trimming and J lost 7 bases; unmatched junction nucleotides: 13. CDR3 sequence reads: CSARGTSGGVMGTQYF. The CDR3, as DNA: TGCAGTGCTAGGGGGACTAGCGGAGGGGTCATGGGGACCCAGTACTTC.

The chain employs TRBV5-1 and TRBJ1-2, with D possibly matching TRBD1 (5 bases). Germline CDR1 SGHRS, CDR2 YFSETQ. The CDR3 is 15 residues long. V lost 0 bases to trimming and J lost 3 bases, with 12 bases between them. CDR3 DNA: TGCGCCAGCAGCTTGGCCTTATGGGGGTACTATGGCTACACCTTC. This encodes CASSLALWGYYGYTF.

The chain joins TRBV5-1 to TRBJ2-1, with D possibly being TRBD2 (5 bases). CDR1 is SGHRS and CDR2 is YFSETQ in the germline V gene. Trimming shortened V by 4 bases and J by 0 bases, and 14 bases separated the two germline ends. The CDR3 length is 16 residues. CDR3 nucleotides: TGCGCCAGCAGCCCGGCCTCGGGGAGCTCCTACAATGAGCAGTTCTTC. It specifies CASSPASGSSYNEQFF.

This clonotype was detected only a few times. The CDR3 reads CAEPLGTSSNTGELFF. The DNA for the CDR3 is TGTGCCGAGCCCCTAGGGACTAGCAGTAACACCGGGGAGCTGTTTTTT. The chain couples TRBV7-6 to TRBJ2-2, with 9 positions matching TRBD2. This CDR3 spans 16 amino acids. CDR1 is SGHVS, CDR2 FNYEAQ, per germline. The V gene end was trimmed by 11 bases and the J gene end by 2 bases; junction bases not matched to a gene: 12.

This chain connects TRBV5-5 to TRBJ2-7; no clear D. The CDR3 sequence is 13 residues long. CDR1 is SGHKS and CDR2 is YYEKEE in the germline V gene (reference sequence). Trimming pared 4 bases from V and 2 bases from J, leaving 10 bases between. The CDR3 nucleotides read TGTGCCAGCAGCCAAGCATTGACCTACGAGCAGTACTTC. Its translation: CASSQALTYEQYF.

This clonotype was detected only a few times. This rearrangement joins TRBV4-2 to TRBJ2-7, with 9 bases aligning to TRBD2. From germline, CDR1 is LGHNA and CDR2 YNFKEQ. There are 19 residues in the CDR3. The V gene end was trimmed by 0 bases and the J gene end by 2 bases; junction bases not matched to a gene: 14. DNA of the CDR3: TGTGCCAGCAGCCAAGATCCTCAGGGGAGAGGCGGGAGGGCCTACGAGCAGTACTTC. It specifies CASSQDPQGRGGRAYEQYF.

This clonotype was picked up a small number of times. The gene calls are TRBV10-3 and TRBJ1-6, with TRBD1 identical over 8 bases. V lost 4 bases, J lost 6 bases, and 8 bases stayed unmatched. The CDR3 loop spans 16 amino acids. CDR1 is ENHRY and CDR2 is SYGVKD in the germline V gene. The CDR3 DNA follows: TGTGCCATCAGTGCCGAGACAGGGGTCTCTAATTCACCCCTCCACTTT. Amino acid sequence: CAISAETGVSNSPLHF.

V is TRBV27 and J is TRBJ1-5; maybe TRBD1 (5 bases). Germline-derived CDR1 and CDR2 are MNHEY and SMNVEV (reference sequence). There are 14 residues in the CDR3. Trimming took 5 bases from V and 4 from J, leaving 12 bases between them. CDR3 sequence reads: CASSLRGRNQPQHF. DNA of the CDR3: TGTGCCAGCAGTCTACGGGGGAGGAATCAGCCCCAGCATTTT.